These 25 T cell receptor beta chains were all obtained from the same sample, sequenced in a study of T cells after yellow fever vaccination. One entry per CDR3 protein results from TCRdb running MiXCR on the 5' RACE reads. The table has 320,000 or so distinct CDR3 sequences, 8% to 9.5% seen once. The starting material was PBMCs, obtained more than 35 days after the first yellow fever vaccination. Every receptor here comes from a man aged 18 to 35 who received the YFV17D yellow fever vaccine.

This clonotype was seen more than once but under ten times. The chain is built from TRBV7-2 and TRBJ2-7; D is possibly TRBD2 (6 bases). V lost 5 bases, J lost 1 base, and 15 bases lay in between. Germline V CDR1 and CDR2: SGHTA, FQGNSA. The CDR3 totals 15 residues. As DNA, the CDR3 is TGTGCCAGCAGCCCCGTTGCGGCGGGATCCTACGAGCAGTACGTC. Translation gives CASSPVAAGSYEQYV.

The DNA of the CDR3 is TGCGCCAGCAGTACGGACAGGGGGAACACTGAAGCTTTCTTT. This codes for CASSTDRGNTEAFF. The chain combines TRBV5-1 with TRBJ1-1; 9 nucleotides agree with TRBD1. CDR1 SGHRS and CDR2 YFSETQ come from the germline V gene. The CDR3 is made up of 14 amino acids. With V trimmed by 5 bases and J by 1 base, 3 bases remained unmatched.

This clonotype was seen once. This chain joins TRBV24-1 and TRBJ2-1; D is uncertain. Per the germline V gene, CDR1 is KGHDR and CDR2 is SFDVKD. V was clipped by 3 bases and J by 0 bases, with 8 bases between them. CDR3 length equals 15 residues. In DNA form, the CDR3 reads TGTGCCACCAGTGATCGAGGTAGCTCCTACAATGAGCAGTTCTTC. Its protein product is CATSDRGSSYNEQFF.

Only one count was recorded for this clonotype. The chain's CDR3 is CARSAGLSYEQYF. The CDR3 coding sequence is TGTGCCAGGAGCGCTGGGCTCTCCTACGAGCAGTACTTC. V is TRBV5-4 and J is TRBJ2-7; D is undetermined. The V gene lost 8 bases and the J gene lost 0 bases, with 12 bases spanning the gap. The germline V gene has CDR1 SGHNT and CDR2 YYREEE (reference sequence). This CDR3 has 13 residues.

This clonotype was seen a handful of times. This sequence joins TRBV27 and TRBJ2-7; D unresolved. Trimming took 5 bases from V and 5 from J, leaving 19 bases between them. Germline V CDR1 and CDR2: MNHEY, SMNVEV (reference sequence). The CDR3 consists of 15 residues. CDR3 residues: CASSPSYRGLNEQYV. CDR3 coding DNA: TGTGCCAGCAGTCCTTCCTACAGAGGCCTTAACGAGCAGTACGTC.

The rearrangement uses TRBV6-2 or TRBV6-3 and TRBJ2-7; tentative D call: TRBD1 (6 bases). The germline V gene encodes CDR1 MNHEY and CDR2 SVGEGT. With 0 bases removed from V and 3 bases from J, the gap between germline ends came to 12 bases. This CDR3 spans 15 amino acids. CDR3 sequence (DNA): TGTGCCAGCAGTTACTCGACCGGGACACTCTACGAGCAGTACGTC. The encoded protein is CASSYSTGTLYEQYV.

This clonotype was picked up a small number of times. The J gene is TRBJ1-5, the V gene TRBV12-3 or TRBV12-4; D might be TRBD1 (6 bases). The CDR3 has 15 residues. V lost 1 base to trimming and J lost 6 bases, with 13 bases between them. The CDR3 sequence is CASSLDRVGSQPQHF. CDR3 DNA sequence: TGTGCCAGCAGTTTAGACAGGGTAGGATCTCAGCCCCAGCATTTT.

This clonotype was recorded at least ten times. This chain links TRBV30 with TRBJ1-5; D may be TRBD1 (5 bases). CDR1 is GTSNPN, CDR2 SVGIG, per germline (reference sequence). This CDR3 is 13 amino acids long. Deletions cut 0 bases from V and 4 bases from J, with 7 bases between. CDR3 loop: CAWSVRGNQPQHF. CDR3 nucleotide sequence: TGTGCCTGGAGTGTACGGGGGAATCAGCCCCAGCATTTT.

In this sample, this clonotype turned up a few times. J is TRBJ1-4 and V is TRBV18; 7 bases are shared with TRBD1. With 5 bases clipped from V and 5 bases from J, the junction kept 5 bases outside the gene matches. Per the germline V gene, CDR1 is KGHSH and CDR2 is LQKENI. The CDR3 spans 14 residues. The DNA for the CDR3 is TGTGCCAGCTCATCCGGACAGGTCAATGAAAAACTGTTTTTT. Amino acid sequence: CASSSGQVNEKLFF.

The chain joins TRBV12-3 or TRBV12-4 to TRBJ1-6; tentative D call: TRBD1 (6 bases). Trimming removed 6 bases from V and 7 bases from J, with 13 bases in between. This CDR3 region has 14 residues. The CDR3 here is CASSTDSYNSPLHF. CDR3 nucleotide sequence: TGTGCCAGCAGCACGGACAGCTACAATTCACCCCTCCACTTT.

This chain joins TRBV7-9 and TRBJ2-5, with unresolved D. This CDR3 is 14 amino acids long. Germline CDR1 SEHNR, CDR2 FQNEAQ (reference sequence). Trimming pared 5 bases from V and 1 base from J, leaving 11 bases between. The chain's CDR3 is CASSPLRSQETQYF. In nucleotides, the CDR3 is TGTGCCAGCAGCCCGCTCAGATCCCAAGAGACCCAGTACTTC.

A word on this clonotype: One junction end does not reproduce the germline sequence, and a read error may be involved. The chain joins TRBV5-1 to TRBJ2-3; no clear D. The CDR3 has 13 amino acids. Germline V gene data show CDR1 as SGHRS and CDR2 as YFSETQ. CDR3 sequence: CARSLAGTDTQYF. The DNA of the CDR3 is TGCGCCAGAAGCTTGGCAGGTACAGATACGCAGTATTTT.

This clonotype was seen a few times. The V call is TRBV4-1, the J call TRBJ2-7, with 7 nucleotides matching TRBD1. Germline V gene data show CDR1 as MGHRA and CDR2 as YSYEKL. After removal of 3 bases from V and 4 bases from J, the junction contained 6 bases not matched to a gene. The CDR3 has 14 residues. The CDR3: CASSHPGGEYEQYF. CDR3 bases: TGCGCCAGCAGCCACCCAGGGGGAGAGTACGAGCAGTACTTC.

V and J are TRBV5-1 and TRBJ1-1, with D tentatively TRBD1 (5 bases). Germline CDR1 and CDR2: SGHRS and YFSETQ. The CDR3 consists of 14 residues. V shed 0 bases and J shed 2 bases, with 8 bases lying between them. The CDR3 nucleotides read TGCGCCAGCAGCTTGGGCGACAGTAACACTGAAGCTTTCTTT. It is translated as CASSLGDSNTEAFF.

This clonotype was picked up a small number of times. The CDR3 loop reads CASGLGQGIYAEQYF. CDR3 bases: TGTGCTAGTGGTTTGGGACAGGGGATTTACGCCGAGCAGTACTTC. The rearrangement joins TRBV12-5 to TRBJ2-7, with 8 bases that match TRBD1. V shed 1 base and J 6 bases; nucleotides not matched to a gene: 8. The CDR3 is 15 amino acids. The germline gives CDR1 LGHNT, CDR2 FRNRAP.

This clonotype has just a few counts. The rearrangement uses TRBV20-1 and TRBJ2-7; a weak D match, TRBD2 (6 bases). Germline V CDR1 and CDR2: DFQATT, SNEGSKA (reference sequence). Trimming stripped 5 bases from V and 4 bases from J, with 9 bases between. This CDR3 spans 11 amino acids. The CDR3 region has the DNA TGCAGTGCTCCGGGGGTTTACGAGCAGTACGTC. As protein: CSAPGVYEQYV.

This clonotype was picked up a small number of times. The gene calls are TRBV5-1 and TRBJ2-1; D assignment may be TRBD1 or TRBD2 (5 bases each). The germline V gene has CDR1 SGHRS and CDR2 YFSETQ. The V end lost 1 base, the J end lost 0 bases, and 20 bases lay between the germline ends. The CDR3 totals 19 residues. CDR3 DNA sequence: TGCGCCAGCAGCTTGTTTGGGGCCGCGGGCCGCAGCTCCTACAATGAGCAGTTCTTC. This encodes CASSLFGAAGRSSYNEQFF. Combining the CDR3 with reference TRBV5-1 and TRBJ2-1 gives the whole variable domain KAGVTQTPRYLIKTRGQQVTLSCSPISGHRSVSWYQQTPGQGLQFLFEYFSETQRNKGNFPGRFSGRQFSNSRSEMNVSTLELGDSALYLCASSLFGAAGRSSYNEQFFGPGTRLTVL.

This clonotype was recorded at least ten times. V gene TRBV25-1 combines with J gene TRBJ2-1; possibly TRBD1 for D (5 bases). The CDR3 has 15 amino acids. Per germline, CDR1 MGHDK and CDR2 SYGVNS. V lost 9 bases and J lost 1, with 16 bases in between. The CDR3 coding sequence is TGTGCCAGACACCGACAGTCAACGTCCTACAATGAGCAGTTCTTC. Encoded protein: CARHRQSTSYNEQFF. The full variable domain, completed using reference TRBV25-1 and TRBJ2-1, is EADIYQTPRYLVIGTGKKITLECSQTMGHDKMYWYQQDPGMELHLIHYSYGVNSTEKGDLSSESTVSRIRTEHFPLTLESARPSHTSQYLCARHRQSTSYNEQFFGPGTRLTVL.

The rearrangement uses TRBV20-1 and TRBJ2-5, with TRBD1 matching 7 bases. V lost 4 bases, J lost 2 bases, and 7 bases stayed unmatched. The CDR3 covers 14 residues. Germline CDR1 reads DFQATT; CDR2 reads SNEGSKA (reference sequence). The CDR3 DNA is TGCAGTGCTACCCGGACAGGCAATCAAGAGACCCAGTACTTC. This codes for CSATRTGNQETQYF.

The chain recombines TRBV15 with TRBJ2-2; D remains unclear. Germline V gives CDR1 LNHNV, CDR2 YYDKDF (reference sequence). The V gene lost 0 bases and the J gene lost 4 bases, with 9 bases spanning the gap. The CDR3 extends over 15 amino acids. DNA for the CDR3: TGTGCCACCAGCAGAGATCTATTAATCACCGGGGAGCTGTTTTTT. This encodes CATSRDLLITGELFF.

As DNA, the CDR3 is TGTGCCAGCAGCCAGAACGGATGGCAAGAGACCCAGTACTTC. Its protein product is CASSQNGWQETQYF. The genes are TRBV7-2 and TRBJ2-5; D unclear. CDR3 length: 14 amino acids. Germline V gene sequence: CDR1 SGHTA, CDR2 FQGNSA. V lost 5 bases to trimming and J lost 2 bases, with 12 bases between them.

This clonotype was counted ten times or more. V is TRBV19 and J is TRBJ2-3; 8 bases map to TRBD2. Germline CDR1 and CDR2: LNHDA and SQIVND (reference sequence). CDR3 length: 21 amino acids. V was pared by 11 bases and J by 0 bases, with 28 bases of the junction left unmatched. The CDR3 DNA reads as TGTGCCGGGAAAAAAGGCGATAGGGGAGCGGGGGCGACAACTAGCACAGATACGCAGTATTTT. It codes for CAGKKGDRGAGATTSTDTQYF.

This chain connects TRBV7-2 to TRBJ2-4; 8 bases align to TRBD2. Germline lookup yields CDR1 SGHTA and CDR2 FQGNSA. The CDR3 runs 15 residues. Trimming cost V 2 bases and J 6 bases; bases outside gene matches: 6. The CDR3 is CASSLTGGAPNIQYF. The CDR3 nucleotides are TGTGCCAGCAGCTTAACGGGGGGGGCCCCAAACATTCAGTACTTC.

The chain employs TRBV5-1 and TRBJ2-3, with 9 bases matching TRBD2. The CDR3 extends over 16 amino acids. Per germline, CDR1 SGHRS and CDR2 YFSETQ. V lost 3 bases, J lost 6 bases, and 11 bases stayed unmatched. CDR3 DNA sequence: TGCGCCAGCAGCTCCCCTCCAAGCGGGGGGTTCGATACGCAGTATTTT. It translates to CASSSPPSGGFDTQYF.

V and J are TRBV5-4 and TRBJ2-7, with TRBD1 matching over 9 bases. This CDR3 is built from 16 residues. Germline values: CDR1 SGHNT, CDR2 YYREEE (reference sequence). The V segment lost 3 bases and the J segment 0 bases; nucleotides outside the gene matches: 7. The CDR3 loop is CASSSGGQGGSYEQYV. The CDR3 DNA reads as TGTGCCAGCAGCTCGGGGGGACAGGGAGGCTCCTACGAGCAGTACGTC.